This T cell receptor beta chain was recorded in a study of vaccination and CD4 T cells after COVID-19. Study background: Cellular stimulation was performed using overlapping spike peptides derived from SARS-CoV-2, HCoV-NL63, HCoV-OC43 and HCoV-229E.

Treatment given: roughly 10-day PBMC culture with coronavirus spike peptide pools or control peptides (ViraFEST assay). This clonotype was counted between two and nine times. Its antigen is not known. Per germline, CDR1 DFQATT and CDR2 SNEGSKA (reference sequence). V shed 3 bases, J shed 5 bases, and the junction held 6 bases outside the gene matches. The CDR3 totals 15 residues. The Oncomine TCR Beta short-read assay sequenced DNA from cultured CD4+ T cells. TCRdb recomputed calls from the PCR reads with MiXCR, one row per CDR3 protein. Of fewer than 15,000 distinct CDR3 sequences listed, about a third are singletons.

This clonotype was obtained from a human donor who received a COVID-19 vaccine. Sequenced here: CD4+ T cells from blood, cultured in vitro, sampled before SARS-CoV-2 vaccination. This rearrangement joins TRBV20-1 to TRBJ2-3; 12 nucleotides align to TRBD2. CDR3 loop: CSASLAGGPVDTQYF. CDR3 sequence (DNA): TGCAGTGCTAGCCTAGCGGGGGGGCCGGTAGATACGCAGTATTTT.